This TCR beta chain was retrieved from a study of blood T cells in healthy people across ages (dated by TCRdb to the mid-2010s). Broadly, across the study: Template switching captured roughly one uniquely barcoded TCR beta cDNA molecule per two T cells in model experiments. The donors were split into four age groups: young (average around 15 years), middle-aged (roughly 39), aged (approximately 60) and long-lived (approximately 80). To track age-related changes in TCR beta repertoire diversity, the study relied on deep sequencing normalized with unique cDNA molecular identifiers. The study analyzed two additional independent replicas of 1 million unique cDNA reads from the same blood draw for two donors, one aged 18 to 30 and one aged 80 or older. To avoid experimental bias, donors of different ages were spread randomly across the sequencing lanes. What the work shows at the level of the full study, not this receptor alone: Compared with the aged group, more naive CD4+ T cells, fewer expanded clones and increased TCR diversity were shown by the long-lived group, suggesting age selection. Estimates of total diversity from one million sequenced T cells were regarded as lower bounds and underestimates. As age increased, observed TCR beta diversity per million T cells dropped in a roughly linear way, and a significant reduction was already evident by age about 40. There was a strong correlation between observed TCR beta diversity and the percentage of naive T cells measured by flow cytometry. Because profiling used bulk unsorted PBMCs, naive and antigen-experienced compartments could not be compared conclusively. Because donor CMV infection status was unknown, age-related changes in expanded clonotypes were potentially confounded.

The CDR3 runs 15 amino acids, cysteine and phenylalanine included. The retained sequence is limited to the CDR3, 45 bases, with the frame set at the first base. Trimming accounts for 2 bases at V and 2 bases at J, while the number of junction bases matched to no gene is 6. CDR1 and CDR2 are read off the germline V gene (reference sequence) as DFQATT and SNEGSKA. The receptor library was made with 5' RACE. The sample was run on an Illumina HiSeq 2500. The second PCR ran for about 7 to 11 cycles and used a J-beta primer mix along with a sample-barcoded 5' primer. A unique molecular identifier was introduced onto each TCR beta cDNA molecule by a template-switch 5' adaptor carrying 12 random nucleotides. Each sample yielded at least 2.5 million CDR3-containing paired-end reads. First-strand cDNA synthesis was performed from all RNA using the Mint cDNA synthesis kit, with priming by a TRBC-specific oligonucleotide. Following uracil-DNA glycosylase treatment, all cDNA underwent a first 18-cycle PCR with the universal primers M1SS and BC2_uni_R. In the paper's pipeline: Normalization of each sample was performed by random selection of 1 million high-quality reads, each carrying a distinct molecular identifier. Reads with shared molecular identifiers were discarded instead of being binned into consensus sequences. CDR3 identification, clonotype clustering and error correction used MiTCR with a Q25 quality threshold and the strictest error-elimination algorithm. A nonparametric unseen species model using Euler transformation provided a lower-bound estimate of total TCR beta diversity. In-frame beta chains were kept once TCRdb had trimmed the public reads at Q25 with fastp and called clones with MiXCR. Each entry is one CDR3 protein sequence, shown with its most common DNA and genes. The V and J calls and clone size are TCRdb's, not the authors'. For this sample there are about 970,000 distinct CDR3 sequences; roughly half appear just once. The ten largest clones capture around 21% of the sample.

Donors were 39 systemically healthy Caucasian individuals from Russia aged roughly 6 to 90 years. Around 9.7 milliliters of peripheral blood were collected from each donor into EDTA-treated Vacutainer tubes. Ficoll-Paque density-gradient centrifugation was used to isolate PBMCs, with at least 7 million obtained per sample. Total RNA, at least 6 micrograms per sample, was extracted from PBMCs with Trizol reagent. For every donor, flow cytometry on a PBMC aliquot measured the percentage of naive CD45RAhigh/CD27high T cells. On this clonotype: This receptor's antigen is unknown. Base qualities are not at hand, and no much larger clone is one base apart.

The chain employs TRBV20-1 and TRBJ2-3; 8 central nucleotides agree with TRBD1. The material sequenced was blood. This clonotype originated in a woman aged 60-75 years in good health. The CDR3 loop reads CSARYRDRHTDTQYF. The DNA is TGCAGTGCTAGATACCGGGACAGGCACACAGATACGCAGTATTTT.